Following are 5 T cell receptor beta chains from one sample sequenced in a study of Graves' ophthalmopathy and Graves' hyperthyroidism. Amplifying from RNA transcripts, the study obtained TCR beta CDR3 regions. Following a first-round RT-PCR that used HTBI primers, a second-round multiplex PCR was carried out. TCRdb passed the multiplex PCR reads through MiXCR, listing each CDR3 protein once. The sample holds 1 million to 1.3 million distinct CDR3 sequences, about two fifths seen once. The source material was peripheral blood or thyroid tissue (not recorded which). The receptors originated from an adult man with Graves' hyperthyroidism.

The V call is TRBV10-3, the J call TRBJ2-7; the D gene is possibly TRBD2 (5 bases). Trimming pared 2 bases from V and 2 bases from J, leaving 13 bases between. This CDR3 has 15 amino acids. Germline V gene data show CDR1 as ENHRY and CDR2 as SYGVKD. The CDR3 coding sequence is TGTGCCATCAGTGAGCTCAGCGGCCCCACCTACGAGCAGTACTTC. Protein sequence: CAISELSGPTYEQYF.

The J gene is TRBJ2-5, the V gene TRBV7-7; no definite D call. CDR1 is SSHAT, CDR2 FNYEAQ, per germline (reference sequence). V lost 6 bases and J 11 bases, leaving 22 bases between the germline ends. This CDR3 comprises 14 residues. CDR3 nucleotides: TGTGCCAGCAGTCACGTACCGGGCACAGATACGCAGTACTTC. Translated, it gives CASSHVPGTDTQYF.

This chain joins TRBV5-1 and TRBJ2-7, with 7 positions matching TRBD2. Germline trimming cut 3 bases from V and 7 bases from J; bases unmatched to any gene: 1. The CDR3 is made up of 11 amino acids. The germline V gene encodes CDR1 SGHRS and CDR2 YFSETQ. The CDR3 DNA is TGCGCCAGCAGCTGGCGGGAGGAGCAGTACTTC. It is translated as CASSWREEQYF. Using reference TRBV5-1 and TRBJ2-7 for the parts outside the CDR3, the full variable domain is KAGVTQTPRYLIKTRGQQVTLSCSPISGHRSVSWYQQTPGQGLQFLFEYFSETQRNKGNFPGRFSGRQFSNSRSEMNVSTLELGDSALYLCASSWREEQYFGPGTRLTVT.

The genes are TRBV5-8 and TRBJ2-5, with D unclear. This CDR3 comprises 15 residues. The germline CDR1 and CDR2 sequences are SGHTS and YDEGEE. Trimming stripped 4 bases from V and 2 bases from J, with 15 bases between. CDR3 sequence (DNA): TGTGCCAGCAGCCCCCCGCCCTCAGGTCAAGAGACCCAGTACTTC. Translated: CASSPPPSGQETQYF.

This clonotype is a singleton in its sample. The chain links TRBV15 to TRBJ1-2; possible D gene TRBD1, 6 bases. The germline CDR1 and CDR2 sequences are LNHNV and YYDKDF (reference sequence). V lost 9 bases to trimming and J lost 6 bases, with 14 bases between them. The CDR3 runs 12 residues. CDR3 sequence reads: CATDSAVHGYTF. CDR3 bases: TGTGCCACGGACAGCGCGGTTCATGGCTACACCTTC.